Listed here are 17 T cell receptor beta chains from one sample, sequenced in a study of blood T cell repertoires in COVID-19. The assay was immunoSEQ multiplex PCR, and TCRdb's table has in-frame clones only and misses some. The sample contains more than 110,000 clones, 87% of which appear only once. Sequenced sample: peripheral blood. These receptors all stem from a woman in her thirties or forties with acute or convalescent COVID-19.

The chain has TRBV4-3 and TRBJ2-5, with 7 positions matching TRBD2. V shed 1 base and J 5 bases; nucleotides not matched to a gene: 4. The CDR3 is made up of 14 amino acids. CDR1 LGHNA and CDR2 YSLEER come from the germline V gene. The CDR3 loop reads CASSQGLADETQYF. In DNA form, the CDR3 reads TGCGCCAGCAGCCAAGGACTAGCAGACGAGACCCAGTACTTC.

The J gene is TRBJ2-3, the V gene TRBV7-2; D is undetermined. V lost 2 bases and J lost 5, with 5 bases in between. Germline V CDR1 and CDR2: SGHTA, FQGNSA. The CDR3 totals 12 residues. The CDR3 loop is CASSLLVDTQYF. The CDR3 bases are TGTGCCAGCAGCTTACTAGTAGATACGCAGTATTTT.

The rearrangement uses TRBV6-6 and TRBJ2-1, with TRBD1 identical over 8 bases. Germline loops: CDR1 MNHNY, CDR2 SVGAGI (reference sequence). The CDR3 extends over 15 amino acids. The J segment lost 6 bases and the V segment lost 7 bases, leaving 11 bases of the junction unmatched. Written as DNA, the CDR3 is TGTGCCAGCACCGAGGGGACAGGCGGTCGCAATGAGCAGTTCTTC. Its translation is CASTEGTGGRNEQFF.

The chain has TRBV30 and TRBJ2-1, with a tentative D call TRBD1 (5 bases). The V and J ends lost 2 bases and 8 bases respectively, with 13 bases between them. The CDR3 length is 13 residues. Per the germline V gene, CDR1 is GTSNPN and CDR2 is SVGIG (reference sequence). CDR3 coding DNA: TGTGCCTGGAGTCATACTTTAGGGGATGAGCAGTTCTTC. It encodes CAWSHTLGDEQFF.

V is TRBV7-8 and J is TRBJ1-6, with D possibly being TRBD1 (5 bases). V lost 8 bases to trimming and J lost 0 bases, with 8 bases between them. The CDR3 is made up of 14 amino acids. CDR1 and CDR2 from the germline V gene are SGHVS and FQNEAQ. CDR3 nucleotide sequence: TGTGCCAGCGGGGGGAGCTCCTATAATTCACCCCTCCACTTT. Its protein product is CASGGSSYNSPLHF. Drawing the rest from reference TRBV7-8 and TRBJ1-6, the complete variable domain is GAGVSQSPRYKVAKRGQDVALRCDPISGHVSLFWYQQALGQGPEFLTYFQNEAQLDKSGLPSDRFFAERPEGSVSTLKIQRTQQEDSAVYLCASGGSSYNSPLHFGNGTRLTVT.

The V call is TRBV18, the J call TRBJ1-4, with D maybe TRBD1 (5 bases). Germline V gives CDR1 KGHSH, CDR2 LQKENI. The CDR3 runs to 14 residues. The V end lost 3 bases, the J end lost 8 bases, and 13 bases lay between the germline ends. Written as DNA, the CDR3 is TGTGCCAGCTCACCGCTTGGGGCAAGCGAAAAACTGTTTTTT. It encodes CASSPLGASEKLFF.

This clone was seen just once. The J gene is TRBJ1-5, the V gene TRBV2, with 7 bases aligning to TRBD1. The CDR3 totals 15 residues. The V segment lost 6 bases and the J segment 2 bases; nucleotides outside the gene matches: 7. CDR1 and CDR2 from the germline V gene are SNHLY and FYNNEI. The CDR3 reads CASRATGEGNQPQHF. Written as DNA, the CDR3 is TGTGCCAGCAGGGCTACAGGGGAAGGCAATCAGCCCCAGCATTTT.

The V and J genes are TRBV7-9 and TRBJ1-1; a weak D match, TRBD1 (6 bases). Germline V lookup: CDR1 SEHNR, CDR2 FQNEAQ (reference sequence). Trimming took off 1 base at V and 0 bases at J, with 6 bases between the two ends. CDR3 length equals 14 residues. As DNA, the CDR3 is TGTGCCAGCAGCTTAGACAGGGTGAACACTGAAGCTTTCTTT. This encodes CASSLDRVNTEAFF.

CDR3 coding DNA: TGTGCCAGCAGCTTAGTAGCGGAATCGAGTAATTCACCCCTCCACTTT. It is translated as CASSLVAESSNSPLHF. The V call is TRBV7-6, the J call TRBJ1-6; D unclear. CDR1 and CDR2 (germline): SGHVS, FNYEAQ. This CDR3 has 16 amino acids. V dropped 1 base and J dropped 6 bases, with 13 bases sitting between them.

This rearrangement joins TRBV10-3 to TRBJ1-3; possible D gene TRBD1, 6 bases. CDR1 ENHRY and CDR2 SYGVKD come from the germline V gene. Trimming removed 6 bases from V and 1 base from J, with 10 bases in between. The length of the CDR3 is 14 residues. The CDR3 region is CAIRADSSGNTIYF. In DNA form, the CDR3 reads TGTGCCATCAGGGCGGACAGTTCTGGAAACACCATATATTTT.

The rearrangement joins TRBV11-2 to TRBJ1-1, with no clear D. This CDR3 is built from 12 residues. Germline CDR1 reads SGHAT; CDR2 reads FQNNGV. V was cut by 0 bases and J by 7 bases, with 6 bases left in between. CDR3 sequence reads: CASSLDELEAFF. The DNA of the CDR3 is TGTGCCAGCAGCTTAGATGAACTTGAAGCTTTCTTT.

There are a few counts of this clone. The V call is TRBV4-3, the J call TRBJ1-4, with 8 positions matching TRBD1. The CDR3 is made up of 15 amino acids. CDR1 is LGHNA, CDR2 YSLEER, per germline. The V gene end was trimmed by 0 bases and the J gene end by 8 bases; junction bases not matched to a gene: 5. This chain's CDR3 is CASSQDTQGDEKLFF. The CDR3 DNA reads as TGCGCCAGCAGCCAAGATACACAGGGGGACGAAAAACTGTTTTTT.

The V call is TRBV9, the J call TRBJ1-6; TRBD1 aligns across 8 bases. Trimming removed 3 bases from V and 9 bases from J; junction bases left unmatched: 8. CDR1 and CDR2 from the germline V gene are SGDLS and YYNGEE. This CDR3 region has 15 residues. The CDR3 loop reads CASSAQGQGTSPLHF. In DNA form, the CDR3 reads TGTGCCAGCAGCGCCCAAGGACAGGGTACTTCACCCCTCCACTTT.

V is TRBV7-2 and J is TRBJ1-4; 8 bases are a match to TRBD1. This CDR3 comprises 13 residues. The ends lost 5 bases at V and 7 bases at J; junction bases unmatched: 3. The germline gives CDR1 SGHTA, CDR2 FQGNSA. The CDR3, as DNA: TGTGCCAGCAGCGAACAGGGGGTTGAAAAACTGTTTTTT. Translating it yields CASSEQGVEKLFF.

The sample holds many counts of this clone. The V call is TRBV21-1, the J call TRBJ1-2; the table calls TRBD1, which could not be checked here. TRBV21-1 corresponds to a pseudogene. The CDR3 loop spans 16 amino acids. The CDR3, as DNA: TGTGCCAGCAGCAAAGCTGTTCCGGGACAGCTTTATGGCTACACCTTC. This translates into CASSKAVPGQLYGYTF.

Only one count was recorded for this clone. J is TRBJ2-1 and V is TRBV4-3, with a possible D match to TRBD2 (6 bases). This CDR3 has 19 residues. From germline, CDR1 is LGHNA and CDR2 YSLEER. V dropped 1 base and J dropped 3 bases, with 22 bases sitting between them. In DNA, the CDR3 is TGCGCCAGCAGCCAAGTCCACACGGGGGACGGAGAGGACTACAATGAGCAGTTCTTC. As protein: CASSQVHTGDGEDYNEQFF.

This clone was observed a handful of times. V gene TRBV5-5 combines with J gene TRBJ1-3; TRBD1 agrees at 8 bases. J was trimmed by 11 bases and V by 6 bases; bases with no gene match: 7. Per germline, CDR1 SGHKS and CDR2 YYEKEE (reference sequence). This CDR3 comprises 12 residues. CDR3 protein: CASNLGTGPIYF. The CDR3 nucleotides are TGTGCCAGCAACCTAGGGACAGGTCCCATATATTTT.